What follows are 32 T cell receptor beta chains derived from one specimen sequenced in a study of CD8 T cells in ankylosing spondylitis. Study-wide findings and caveats: What seemed typical of ankylosing spondylitis blood was a TCR beta motif built from 8 or 9 highly homologous variants.

TCRdb recomputed calls from the 5' RACE reads with MiXCR, one row per CDR3 protein. This table has 800,000 to 900,000 distinct CDR3 sequences, 10% to 15% appearing once. Their target antigens are unknown. The sample consisted of blood, either unsorted or a sorted T cell fraction (not recorded which). The receptors were gathered from a male donor with ankylosing spondylitis.

This clonotype was seen repeatedly, ten times or more. V usage is TRBV20-1 and J usage is TRBJ1-2; a possible D gene is TRBD1 (6 bases). Trimming cost V 8 bases and J 6 bases, with 19 bases left between them. Germline V gives CDR1 DFQATT, CDR2 SNEGSKA (reference sequence). The CDR3 length is 13 residues. This chain's CDR3 is CSPGGGQGDGYTF. The CDR3 nucleotides read TGCAGTCCCGGGGGGGGGCAGGGAGATGGCTACACCTTC.

This clonotype was seen a handful of times. CDR3 coding DNA: TGCAGCCGGACAGGGAATAACCATGAGCAGTTCTTC. This sequence encodes CSRTGNNHEQFF. The chain joins TRBV20-1 to TRBJ2-1; 8 positions agree with TRBD1. CDR3 size: 12 residues. Per the germline V gene, CDR1 is DFQATT and CDR2 is SNEGSKA (reference sequence).

This clonotype was observed a handful of times. The V call is TRBV20-1, the J call TRBJ2-3; no reliable D call. CDR3 length: 12 amino acids. V was cut by 3 bases and J by 4 bases, with 8 bases left in between. From germline, CDR1 is DFQATT and CDR2 SNEGSKA (reference sequence). The CDR3 here is CSARAVADTQYF. CDR3 DNA: TGCAGTGCTAGGGCGGTAGCAGATACGCAGTATTTT.

The sample holds a few counts of this clonotype. The rearrangement uses TRBV6-2 or TRBV6-3 and TRBJ1-1; 10 nucleotides agree with TRBD1. The CDR3 covers 18 residues. Germline V gene lookup returns CDR1 MNHEY and CDR2 SVGEGT. V lost 0 bases, J lost 3 bases, and 10 bases stayed unmatched. The CDR3, as DNA: TGTGCCAGCAGTTACTCGGCGGGACAGGGGCCCGGTCACACTGAAGCTTTCTTT. Encoded protein: CASSYSAGQGPGHTEAFF.

This clonotype was counted between two and nine times. The J gene is TRBJ2-5, the V gene TRBV6-6; maybe TRBD1 (6 bases). V was cut by 7 bases and J by 5 bases, with 11 bases left in between. CDR1 is MNHNY, CDR2 SVGAGI, per germline (reference sequence). This CDR3 has 12 residues. The CDR3 nucleotides read TGTGCCAGCAAAGGGGGACCGGAGACCCAGTACTTC. This sequence encodes CASKGGPETQYF.

This clonotype came up many times. The chain links TRBV5-1 to TRBJ1-2; D unclear. The V gene lost 0 bases and the J gene lost 4 bases, with 7 bases spanning the gap. Germline lookup yields CDR1 SGHRS and CDR2 YFSETQ. CDR3 size: 13 residues. The CDR3, as DNA: TGCGCCAGCAGCTTGGGCTGGGTCTATGGCTACACCTTC. Protein: CASSLGWVYGYTF.

This clonotype was seen more than once but under ten times. The rearrangement joins TRBV29-1 to TRBJ2-1; 10 nucleotides line up with TRBD2. CDR3 length equals 13 residues. V gave up 5 bases and J gave up 10 bases; unmatched junction bases: 8. Germline V CDR1 and CDR2: SQVTM, ANQGSEA. This chain's CDR3 is CSVLAGVSAEQFF. CDR3 DNA: TGCAGCGTTCTAGCGGGAGTGAGCGCGGAGCAGTTCTTC.

This clonotype was detected many times. V and J are TRBV2 and TRBJ1-4; D unclear. CDR1 and CDR2 from the germline V gene are SNHLY and FYNNEI. The CDR3 sequence is 11 residues long. The CDR3 is CATSGGEKLFF. CDR3 nucleotide sequence: TGTGCGACTTCAGGTGGTGAAAAACTGTTTTTT.

CDR3 residues: CASSSLGAGASYEQYF. The DNA for the CDR3 is TGTGCCAGCAGCTCTCTGGGGGCAGGGGCCTCCTACGAGCAGTACTTC. The chain links TRBV7-9 to TRBJ2-7, with a possible D match to TRBD1 (6 bases). CDR1 and CDR2 from the germline V gene are SEHNR and FQNEAQ (reference sequence). V gave up 4 bases and J gave up 0 bases, with 16 bases separating them. CDR3 length: 16 residues.

The chain couples TRBV27 to TRBJ2-1; weak D call: TRBD2 (5 bases). Germline CDR1 and CDR2: MNHEY and SMNVEV (reference sequence). V lost 3 bases and J 11 bases, leaving 17 bases between the germline ends. The CDR3 has 14 residues. DNA for the CDR3: TGTGCCAGCAGTTTCGTTCCAGCCGGGGATAAGCAGTTCTTC. Translation gives CASSFVPAGDKQFF.

CDR3 protein: CASSDPTGLGAYNEQFF. In nucleotides, the CDR3 is TGTGCCAGCAGTGATCCTACGGGATTAGGGGCTTATAATGAGCAGTTCTTC. The chain joins TRBV25-1 to TRBJ2-1; either TRBD1 or TRBD2 may fit D (5 bases each). CDR1 MGHDK and CDR2 SYGVNS come from the germline V gene. V lost 3 bases and J lost 7, with 22 bases in between. CDR3 length: 17 amino acids. The full variable domain, completed using reference TRBV25-1 and TRBJ2-1, is EADIYQTPRYLVIGTGKKITLECSQTMGHDKMYWYQQDPGMELHLIHYSYGVNSTEKGDLSSESTVSRIRTEHFPLTLESARPSHTSQYLCASSDPTGLGAYNEQFFGPGTRLTVL.

In its sample, this clonotype was seen a few times. V gene TRBV5-1 combines with J gene TRBJ1-1; no firm D call. The CDR3 runs 15 residues. V was shortened by 0 bases and J by 5 bases, with 14 bases between the two germline ends. The germline V gene encodes CDR1 SGHRS and CDR2 YFSETQ. Here the CDR3 reads CASSLEMSLRTEAFF. The CDR3 DNA reads TGCGCCAGCAGCTTGGAAATGTCCTTAAGGACTGAAGCTTTCTTT.

The gene calls are TRBV23-1 and TRBJ1-4; 8 nucleotides match TRBD1. Being an ORF, TRBV23-1 has a function that is uncertain. This CDR3 is built from 18 residues. V was pared by 0 bases and J by 1 base, with 7 bases of the junction left unmatched. The DNA for the CDR3 is TGCGCCAGCAGTCAATCCCCAGACAGGGGTGTAACTAATGAAAAACTGTTTTTT. Translation gives CASSQSPDRGVTNEKLFF.

On this clonotype itself: The DNA is omitted, as the CDR3 cannot be located on it reliably, and the CDR3 follows TCRdb's listing. This rearrangement joins TRBV21-1 to TRBJ1-3. TRBV21-1 is designated a pseudogene. The CDR3 contains 14 residues when both ends are counted. The CDR3 here is CASSNVGSGNTIYF.

The sample holds a few counts of this clonotype. The chain recombines TRBV9 with TRBJ1-1; 8 bases agree with TRBD1. V dropped 4 bases and J dropped 5; count of bases not matched to a gene: 7. The germline V gene has CDR1 SGDLS and CDR2 YYNGEE. The CDR3 covers 14 residues. The DNA for the CDR3 is TGTGCCAGCAGCTCCCTGGACAGGGAAACTGAAGCTTTCTTT. Residues: CASSSLDRETEAFF.

This clonotype was counted only a few times. The V gene is TRBV5-6, the J gene TRBJ2-3, with unresolved D. V gave up 0 bases and J gave up 5 bases, with 10 bases separating them. CDR3 size: 14 residues. Germline V gene data show CDR1 as SGHDT and CDR2 as YYEEEE. CDR3 loop: CASSLVAPGDTQYF. The CDR3 DNA follows: TGTGCCAGCAGCTTGGTTGCTCCCGGAGATACGCAGTATTTT.

The J gene is TRBJ2-7, the V gene TRBV9; possible D gene TRBD2, 5 bases. The V end was cut by 2 bases, the J end by 3 bases, with 12 bases between. This CDR3 contains 14 residues. Per the germline V gene, CDR1 is SGDLS and CDR2 is YYNGEE. CDR3 amino acids: CASSVSPRDYEQYF. DNA of the CDR3: TGTGCCAGCAGCGTGAGTCCCCGGGACTACGAGCAGTACTTC.

The V call is TRBV20-1, the J call TRBJ2-3, with 8 bases identical to TRBD1. Germline V CDR1 and CDR2: DFQATT, SNEGSKA (reference sequence). V lost 5 bases, J lost 4 bases, and 8 bases stayed unmatched. This CDR3 comprises 14 residues. The CDR3 region is CSAVGTGSADTQYF. The DNA for the CDR3 is TGCAGTGCTGTCGGGACAGGTAGCGCAGATACGCAGTATTTT.

This clonotype was seen a handful of times. This rearrangement joins TRBV10-3 to TRBJ2-1, with 8 nucleotides matching TRBD2. Germline V gene lookup returns CDR1 ENHRY and CDR2 SYGVKD. This CDR3 is 17 amino acids long. With 0 bases clipped from V and 0 bases from J, the junction kept 4 bases outside the gene matches. CDR3 coding DNA: TGTGCCATCAGTGAGTCCGGGGGGGGAAGCTCCTACAATGAGCAGTTCTTC. Amino acid sequence: CAISESGGGSSYNEQFF.

The V call is TRBV5-5, the J call TRBJ1-3; 7 nucleotides agree with TRBD1. This CDR3 comprises 15 residues. J was trimmed by 4 bases and V by 4 bases; bases with no gene match: 8. CDR1 and CDR2 from the germline V gene are SGHKS and YYEKEE (reference sequence). The CDR3 DNA is TGTGCCAGCAGCCCTCGAAGGGGGCCCGGAAACACCATATATTTT. This codes for CASSPRRGPGNTIYF. The full variable domain, rest sourced from reference TRBV5-5 and TRBJ1-3, is DAGVTQSPTHLIKTRGQQVTLRCSPISGHKSVSWYQQVLGQGPQFIFQYYEKEERGRGNFPDRFSARQFPNYSSELNVNALLLGDSALYLCASSPRRGPGNTIYFGEGSWLTVV.

Comment on this clonotype: A junction end diverges from the germline sequence, so it may reflect a read error. This rearrangement joins TRBV20-1 to TRBJ2-1, with 10 bases identical to TRBD1. This CDR3 has 17 residues. In germline, CDR1 is DFQATT, CDR2 SNEGSKA (reference sequence). CDR3 nucleotide sequence: TGCAGTGCTAGACCCCACCGGGACAGGGGCTCCAACAATGAGCAGTTCTTC. Encoded protein: CSARPHRDRGSNNEQFF.

The chain couples TRBV10-3 to TRBJ2-6, with D uncertain. The CDR3 sequence is 13 residues long. The V gene lost 11 bases and the J gene lost 0 bases, with 8 bases spanning the gap. Per germline, CDR1 ENHRY and CDR2 SYGVKD. The CDR3 region is CADPVSGANVLTF. In DNA, the CDR3 is TGTGCCGATCCGGTCTCTGGGGCCAACGTCCTGACTTTC.

This clonotype was seen a few times. This chain uses TRBV24-1 with TRBJ2-1; 7 nucleotides match TRBD1. The CDR3 spans 17 residues. Germline assignment: CDR1 KGHDR and CDR2 SFDVKD. The ends lost 3 bases at V and 0 bases at J; junction bases unmatched: 7. CDR3 sequence (DNA): TGTGCCACCAGTGATCCCTCGACAGGGAGCTCCTACAATGAGCAGTTCTTC. Translating it yields CATSDPSTGSSYNEQFF.

This clonotype has just a few counts. This sequence joins TRBV4-1 and TRBJ2-3; D possibly matches TRBD1 or TRBD2 (5 bases each). V dropped 4 bases and J dropped 3 bases, with 14 bases sitting between them. The CDR3 spans 15 residues. CDR1 and CDR2 from the germline V gene are MGHRA and YSYEKL. CDR3 protein: CASSPEGYRTDTQYF. The CDR3 DNA reads as TGCGCCAGCAGCCCAGAGGGGTATCGGACAGATACGCAGTATTTT.

The rearrangement joins TRBV3-1 to TRBJ2-5, with D unresolved. V lost 2 bases to trimming and J lost 4 bases, with 5 bases between them. Per the germline V gene, CDR1 is LGHDT and CDR2 is YNNKEL (reference sequence). The CDR3 loop spans 12 amino acids. The DNA of the CDR3 is TGTGCCAGCAGCCAAATAAGAGAGACCCAGTACTTC. Its protein product is CASSQIRETQYF.

This chain connects TRBV6-1 to TRBJ2-1; D tentatively reads TRBD1 or TRBD2 (5 bases each). Germline V gene data show CDR1 as MNHNS and CDR2 as SASEGT. V lost 0 bases, J lost 4 bases, and 22 bases lay in between. The CDR3 spans 19 residues. CDR3: CASSEAAGLSGTLYNEQFF. The CDR3 nucleotides are TGTGCCAGCAGTGAAGCGGCTGGGTTGTCCGGGACCCTATACAATGAGCAGTTCTTC.

The chain is built from TRBV7-2 and TRBJ2-2; the D gene is possibly TRBD1 (5 bases). Per the germline V gene, CDR1 is SGHTA and CDR2 is FQGNSA. V was cut by 1 base and J by 7 bases, with 13 bases left in between. The CDR3 is 15 residues long. CDR3 residues: CASSLVGQGGGELFF. The CDR3 DNA reads TGTGCCAGCAGCTTAGTGGGCCAGGGTGGCGGGGAGCTGTTTTTT.

There are a few counts of this clonotype. In DNA form, the CDR3 reads TGCGCCAGCAGCATGGGTACTAATGAAAAACTGTTTTTT. Translation: CASSMGTNEKLFF. V gene TRBV5-1 combines with J gene TRBJ1-4; unclear D gene. The length of the CDR3 is 13 residues. Germline V gene sequence: CDR1 SGHRS, CDR2 YFSETQ. V gave up 4 bases and J gave up 2 bases, with 6 bases separating them.

This clonotype was seen repeatedly, ten times or more. CDR3 protein: CASSQGIQGTDTQYF. The CDR3 DNA reads TGCGCCAGCAGCCAAGGAATTCAAGGGACAGATACGCAGTATTTT. The chain is built from TRBV4-3 and TRBJ2-3; D uncertain. The CDR3 covers 15 residues. V was cut by 1 base and J by 3 bases, with 11 bases left in between. Germline V gives CDR1 LGHNA, CDR2 YSLEER.

The V and J genes are TRBV12-3 or TRBV12-4 and TRBJ2-7, with 8 nucleotides matching TRBD2. CDR3 length: 15 residues. V lost 3 bases, J lost 1 base, and 5 bases stayed unmatched. CDR3 protein: CASSFGSSGSYEQYF. The CDR3 DNA reads as TGTGCCAGCAGTTTTGGGTCTAGCGGGTCCTACGAGCAGTACTTC.

In its sample, this clonotype was seen many times. The chain uses TRBV20-1 and TRBJ2-3; tentative D call: TRBD1 (5 bases). The CDR3 is 13 residues long. V was pared by 5 bases and J by 2 bases, with 11 bases between. CDR1 DFQATT and CDR2 SNEGSKA come from the germline V gene (reference sequence). CDR3 loop: CSAPPRVTDTQYF. CDR3 nucleotide sequence: TGCAGTGCTCCCCCCAGGGTCACAGATACGCAGTATTTT.

This clonotype occurred many times. The V and J genes are TRBV5-1 and TRBJ1-2; D is possibly TRBD1 (5 bases). Germline values: CDR1 SGHRS, CDR2 YFSETQ. The length of the CDR3 is 14 residues. Trimming cost V 7 bases and J 3 bases, with 16 bases left between them. The CDR3 nucleotides read TGCGCCAGCGGCCGTGGAGACAGAGACTATGGCTACACCTTC. Amino acids: CASGRGDRDYGYTF.